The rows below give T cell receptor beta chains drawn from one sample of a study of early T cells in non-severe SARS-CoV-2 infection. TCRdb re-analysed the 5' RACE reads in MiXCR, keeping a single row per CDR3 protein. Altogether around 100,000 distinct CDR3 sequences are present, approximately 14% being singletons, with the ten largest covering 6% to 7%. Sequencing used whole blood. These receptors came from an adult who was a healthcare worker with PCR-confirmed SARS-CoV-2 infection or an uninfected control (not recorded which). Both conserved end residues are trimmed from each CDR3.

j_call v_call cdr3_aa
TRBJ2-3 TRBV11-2 ASSLLAGGTDTQY
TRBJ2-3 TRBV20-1 SARDGSPGLAGFTDTQY
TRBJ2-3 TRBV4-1 ASSQGQDWLQY
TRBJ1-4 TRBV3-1 ASSDGVMIGKLF
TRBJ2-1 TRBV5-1 ASTAESRANEQF
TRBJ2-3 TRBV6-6 ASSYSGRRTDTQY
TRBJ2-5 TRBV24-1 ATSPGTQETQY
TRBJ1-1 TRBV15 ATSSDSTEAF
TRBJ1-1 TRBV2 ASNQVWAGTEAF
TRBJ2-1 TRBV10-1 ASSVEGYNEQF
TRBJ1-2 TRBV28 ASSGAGGSANYGYT
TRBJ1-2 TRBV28 ASSIQGAYGYT
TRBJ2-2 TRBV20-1 SAKPSYTGELF
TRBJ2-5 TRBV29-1 SVREGHGGETQY
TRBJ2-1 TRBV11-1 ASSLGGRGTRFNEQF
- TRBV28 ASSSRTGDLSISYEQF
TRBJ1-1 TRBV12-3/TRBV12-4 ASSNQGALVEAF
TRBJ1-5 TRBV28 ASSRTNQPQH
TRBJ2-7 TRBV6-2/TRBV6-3 ASSILGQGYEQY
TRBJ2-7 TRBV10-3 AISEFSGSSYEQY
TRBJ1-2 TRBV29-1 SVEDRGGSGYT
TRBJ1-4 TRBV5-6 ASTQRGFGEKLF
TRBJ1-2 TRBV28 ASSLGGRNGYT
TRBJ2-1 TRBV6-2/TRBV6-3 ASSPAWGTPPRSYNEQF
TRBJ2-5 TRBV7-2 AIRGAVQETQY
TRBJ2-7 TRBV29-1 SPRSSSYEQY
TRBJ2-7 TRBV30 AWRSRTRPVSYEQY
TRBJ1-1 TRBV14 ASSQGVGTEAF
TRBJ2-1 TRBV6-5 ASSRGTQGSNEQF
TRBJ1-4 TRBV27 ASRGKLF
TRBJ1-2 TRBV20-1 SARDGRGPSGYT
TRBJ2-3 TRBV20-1 SALGGRGPDTQY
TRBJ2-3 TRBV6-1 ASSESKSGRITSTDTQY
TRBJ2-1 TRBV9 ASSIDPSRREIGNEQF
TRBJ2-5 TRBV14 ASSQAWRAQETQY
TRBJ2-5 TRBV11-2 ASSLVRQETQY
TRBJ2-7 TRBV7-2 ASSPLAGGPQY
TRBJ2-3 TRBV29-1 SVAGGRTDTQY
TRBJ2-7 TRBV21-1 ASIRGAPYEQY
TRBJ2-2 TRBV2 ASSESGQGTGELF
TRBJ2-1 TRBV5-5 ASSLTVESQF
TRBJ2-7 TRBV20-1 SARGLAGEQY
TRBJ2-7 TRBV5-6 ASSTGLLSNEQY
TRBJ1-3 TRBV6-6 ASSYSKTGSGNTIY
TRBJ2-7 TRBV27 ASSLIEASGRVYEQY
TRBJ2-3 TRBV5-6 ASSLSTDTQY
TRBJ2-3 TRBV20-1 SASILIAGGTDTQY
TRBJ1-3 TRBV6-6 ASSYPDGSLSHSGNTIY
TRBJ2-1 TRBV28 VRRTTSNGWSYNEQF
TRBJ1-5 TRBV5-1 ASSEGPTTQPQH
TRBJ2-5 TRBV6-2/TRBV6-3 ASSYFLRSSGQETQY
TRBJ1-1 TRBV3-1 ASSQDYREAF